What follows are 28 T cell receptor delta chains derived from one specimen sequenced in a study of gamma-delta chains in newborns, infants, children. TCRdb called clones anew from the reads with CATT. This sample carries about 5,000 delta-chain clones, 0.35% to 0.5% of them seen once, and the ten largest clones take 12% to 15%. The sample taken for sequencing was blood. The receptor set was obtained from a child who was a newborn, infant or young child, either healthy, febrile or measles-vaccinated (not recorded which).

For this clone: With only one base between it and a far larger clone, this is likely a read error. Other DNA sequences in the sample encode the same CDR3. The chain links TRDV2 to TRDJ2; TRDD3 matches at 9 bases. Germline V CDR1 and CDR2: GEAIGNYY, EKD. This CDR3 has 14 amino acids. CDR3 coding DNA: TGTGCCTGTGAACTGGGGGACGCGACAGCGCAACTCTTCTTT. Amino acid sequence: CACELGDATAQLFF.

As concerns this clone: TCRdb shows a much larger clone's protein in place of this DNA's translation, and the two differ at residue 12, likely through a read error; the protein shown is translated from the DNA. The CDR3 is CACDPVGDTFPRDTRQMFF. Written as DNA, the CDR3 is TGTGCCTGTGACCCGGTGGGGGATACATTCCCCCGGGACACCCGACAGATGTTTTTC. This chain joins TRDV2 and TRDJ3; the match to TRDD3 covers 10 bases. The CDR3 covers 19 residues. The germline V gene has CDR1 GEAIGNYY and CDR2 EKD. The V gene end was trimmed by 3 bases and the J gene end by 5 bases; junction bases not matched to a gene: 12.

Note on this clone: A far larger clone is one base from this, pointing to a likely read error. Within the sample, other DNA sequences also encode this same CDR3. The chain is built from TRDV2 and TRDJ1; TRDD3 matches at 7 bases. The CDR3 is made up of 13 amino acids. V shed 4 bases and J 1 base; nucleotides not matched to a gene: 2. Germline V gene lookup returns CDR1 GEAIGNYY and CDR2 EKD. Here the CDR3 DNA reads TGTGCCTGTGATCGGATACGCACCGATAAACTCATCTTT. Amino acid sequence: CACDRIRTDKLIF.

This clone was picked up a small number of times. It is likely a read error: a sequence one base away is far more abundant. Other DNA sequences of this sample code for an identical CDR3. This chain uses TRDV2 with TRDJ2, with TRDD3 matching 8 bases. CDR3 length: 15 amino acids. The V and J ends lost 0 bases and 8 bases, in that order; junction bases with no gene match: 7. In germline, CDR1 is GEAIGNYY, CDR2 EKD. The CDR3 sequence: CACDTLGDSTAQLFF. In DNA, the CDR3 is TGTGCCTGTGACACCTTGGGGGATTCGACGGCACAACTCTTCTTT.

About this clone itself: This DNA translates differently at residue 10 from the TCRdb protein, which is that of a much larger clone; a read error is likely, and the protein shown is the DNA's own translation. The chain has TRDV2 and TRDJ3, with TRDD3 as a possible D gene (6 bases). The CDR3 runs 19 residues. Per germline, CDR1 GEAIGNYY and CDR2 EKD. V shed 0 bases and J shed 0 bases, with 14 bases lying between them. The CDR3 is CACDTGWLGISWDTRQMFF. The CDR3 coding sequence is TGTGCCTGTGACACCGGCTGGTTGGGGATCTCCTGGGACACCCGACAGATGTTTTTC.

This clone has a handful of counts. The amino acid sequence in TCRdb belongs to a much larger clone and departs from this DNA's translation at residue 10, likely a sequencing read error; the sequence shown is translated from the DNA. The chain joins TRDV2 to TRDJ1; TRDD3 agrees at 7 bases. The CDR3 length is 12 residues. Germline V gene sequence: CDR1 GEAIGNYY, CDR2 EKD. CDR3 DNA: TGTGCCTGTGACTGGGGGACCGATAAATTCATCTTT. Its translation: CACDWGTDKFIF.

As for this clone: Given a far larger clone just one base away, this is likely a sequencing read error. The rearrangement links TRDV2 to TRDJ3, with 11 bases that match TRDD3. The CDR3 extends over 19 amino acids. In germline, CDR1 is GEAIGNYY, CDR2 EKD. The CDR3 DNA reads TGTGCCTGTGACACCGTACTGGGGGATAGCTCCTGGGGCACCCGACAGATGTTTTTC. Translated, it gives CACDTVLGDSSWGTRQMFF.

On this clone: The protein that TCRdb holds for this DNA derives from a much larger clone and differs from the translated DNA at residue 12, which likely indicates a read error; the protein shown here is translated from the DNA. The CDR3 region has the DNA TGTGCCTGTGACACCTGGGGGATACGCTGGGACATCCGACAGATGTTTTTC. This translates into CACDTWGIRWDIRQMFF. This chain uses TRDV2 with TRDJ3; TRDD3 matches at 11 bases. Germline-derived CDR1 and CDR2 are GEAIGNYY and EKD. The length of the CDR3 is 17 residues.

This clone has a handful of counts. A single base is all that separates this from a far larger clone, so a read error is likely. The same CDR3 also results from other DNA sequences found in this sample. CDR3 coding DNA: TGTGCCTGTGACGGGGTACTGGGGGCCTCGGACTCCGATAAACTCATCTTT. Amino acid sequence: CACDGVLGASDSDKLIF. The V and J genes are TRDV2 and TRDJ1, with 8 bases lining up with TRDD3. CDR1 and CDR2 from the germline V gene are GEAIGNYY and EKD. Losses at the gene ends were 3 bases for V and 3 bases for J; bases not matched to a gene: 14. The CDR3 runs to 17 residues.

In this sample, this clone turned up a few times. The TCRdb protein comes from a much larger clone and disagrees with this DNA's translation at residue 3, likely due to a read error; the protein given here is derived from the DNA. The DNA of the CDR3 is TGTGCCCGTGACACCGTGGGGGGCAGCTCCTGGGACACCCGACAGATGTTTTTC. Its translation is CARDTVGGSSWDTRQMFF. The chain combines TRDV2 with TRDJ3; D may be TRDD3 (6 bases). In germline, CDR1 is GEAIGNYY, CDR2 EKD. The CDR3 sequence is 18 residues long.

Remarks on this clone: TCRdb has a much larger clone's protein, which differs at residue 4 from the translation of this DNA, likely because of a read error; what is shown is the protein translated from the DNA. The chain combines TRDV2 with TRDJ3, with unresolved D. This CDR3 comprises 13 residues. With 5 bases removed from V and 0 bases from J, the gap between germline ends came to 1 base. Germline V gene lookup returns CDR1 GEAIGNYY and CDR2 EKD. Here the CDR3 DNA reads TGTGCCTGTGGCTCCTGGGACACCCGACAGATGTTTTTC. This codes for CACGSWDTRQMFF.

This clone is termed large. In the same sample, other DNA sequences code for this CDR3. The V gene is TRDV2, the J gene TRDJ3, with 8 bases matching TRDD3. Per the germline V gene, CDR1 is GEAIGNYY and CDR2 is EKD. The CDR3 is made up of 16 amino acids. With V trimmed by 0 bases and J by 3 bases, 0 bases remained unmatched. CDR3 bases: TGTGCCTGTGACACCTGGGGGATCTGGGACACCCGACAGATGTTTTTC. This sequence encodes CACDTWGIWDTRQMFF.

Regarding this clone: A single base separates this from a much larger clone, so it may be a read error. The J gene is TRDJ3, the V gene TRDV2; 10 bases are shared with TRDD3. In germline, CDR1 is GEAIGNYY, CDR2 EKD. CDR3 length: 21 residues. CDR3 residues: CACDTLTSGDTHGWDARQMFF. The CDR3 DNA reads as TGTGCCTGTGACACCCTTACGTCGGGGGATACGCACGGCTGGGACGCCCGACAGATGTTTTTC.

Points on this clone: Possible read error: a much larger clone is one base away. This chain connects TRDV2 to TRDJ3, with 10 bases that match TRDD3. The CDR3 consists of 20 residues. Trimming removed 5 bases from V and 0 bases from J; junction bases left unmatched: 12. The germline CDR1 and CDR2 sequences are GEAIGNYY and EKD. The CDR3: CACGSTGGSSVSWDTRQMFF. The CDR3 region has the DNA TGTGCCTGTGGCTCCACTGGGGGATCTTCTGTCTCCTGGGACACCCGACAGATGTTTTTC.

Notes on this clone: This clone may be a read error of a much larger clone one base away. Other nucleotide sequences from this sample produce the same CDR3. The rearrangement uses TRDV2 and TRDJ3; the D gene is possibly TRDD2 (5 bases). This CDR3 spans 18 amino acids. V gave up 3 bases and J gave up 0 bases, with 14 bases separating them. The germline V gene encodes CDR1 GEAIGNYY and CDR2 EKD. The CDR3 nucleotides read TGTGCCTGTGACCCCCTACTGCTGAGCTCCTGGGACACCCGACAGATGTTTTTC. This gives the protein CACDPLLLSSWDTRQMFF.

By frequency in the sample, this clone is medium-sized (0.01 to 0.1%). The same CDR3 also results from other DNA sequences found in this sample. The chain employs TRDV2 and TRDJ3, with D possibly matching TRDD3 (5 bases). CDR1 is GEAIGNYY, CDR2 EKD, per germline. The length of the CDR3 is 17 residues. V was cut by 0 bases and J by 5 bases, with 13 bases left in between. The chain's CDR3 is CACDTVGVLGDTRQMFF. The CDR3 DNA reads TGTGCCTGTGACACCGTAGGAGTACTGGGGGACACCCGACAGATGTTTTTC.

This clone has a handful of counts. Being one base from a much bigger clone, this may be a read error. This chain uses TRDV2 with TRDJ3; 7 bases are shared with TRDD3. This CDR3 has 22 amino acids. The germline V gene has CDR1 GEAIGNYY and CDR2 EKD. V shed 0 bases and J 0 bases; nucleotides not matched to a gene: 16. CDR3 region: CACDTVMEDTTLSSWDTRQMFF. Written as DNA, the CDR3 is TGTGCCTGTGACACCGTTATGGAGGATACGACCTTAAGCTCCTGGGACACCCGACAGATGTTTTTC.

In regard to this clone: This likely stems from a read error, as it lies one base from a far larger clone. Additional DNA sequences in this sample encode the identical CDR3. The rearrangement links TRDV2 to TRDJ3; TRDD3 aligns across 10 bases. Germline-derived CDR1 and CDR2 are GEAIGNYY and EKD. Trimming took 0 bases from V and 4 from J; bases not matched to a gene: 5. The length of the CDR3 is 18 residues. This chain's CDR3 is CACDTGGYATWDTRQMFF. The CDR3 coding sequence is TGTGCCTGTGACACCGGGGGATACGCGACGTGGGACACCCGACAGATGTTTTTC.

By share, this clone ranks as medium-sized (0.01 to 0.1%). The chain carries TRDV2 and TRDJ1; 9 positions match TRDD3. V lost 6 bases, J lost 0 bases, and 7 bases stayed unmatched. The germline CDR1 and CDR2 sequences are GEAIGNYY and EKD. The CDR3 consists of 15 residues. This CDR3 is CACLGIRPYTDKLIF. For the CDR3, the DNA is TGTGCCTGTCTGGGGATACGCCCGTACACCGATAAACTCATCTTT.

A few counts support this clone. This likely came from a read error, as a far larger clone is one base away. Other DNA sequences in this specimen translate into the identical CDR3. This rearrangement joins TRDV2 to TRDJ3; no firm D call. Germline values: CDR1 GEAIGNYY, CDR2 EKD. The germline V and J ends were trimmed by 3 bases and 4 bases, with 12 bases remaining between them. This CDR3 spans 16 amino acids. CDR3 DNA sequence: TGTGCCTGTGACTCTCTACTGAATTGGGACACCCGACAGATGTTTTTC. Translation gives CACDSLLNWDTRQMFF.

In the case of this clone: A far larger clone is just one base off, so this is likely a read error. Other DNA sequences in this sample translate to the same CDR3. V and J are TRDV2 and TRDJ3; 9 nucleotides agree with TRDD3. CDR1 and CDR2 (germline): GEAIGNYY, EKD. There are 21 residues in the CDR3. Trimming took 3 bases from V and 0 from J; bases not matched to a gene: 14. The CDR3 DNA is TGTGCCTGTGACTTTCTGAACACTGGGGGACCCAGCTCCTGGGACACCCGACAGATGTTTTTC. This translates into CACDFLNTGGPSSWDTRQMFF.

This clone came up a few times. This sequence may be a read error, since a much larger clone differs from it by one base. At the DNA level, this CDR3 is encoded by other sequences in the same sample as well. V usage is TRDV2 and J usage is TRDJ1, with TRDD3 identical over 9 bases. CDR3 length equals 15 residues. The ends lost 2 bases at V and 3 bases at J; junction bases unmatched: 6. Germline V gives CDR1 GEAIGNYY, CDR2 EKD. CDR3 in DNA: TGTGCCTGTGACATACTGGGGGAAACGCCCGATAAACTCATCTTT. It translates to CACDILGETPDKLIF.

This clone is classed as medium-sized. Other DNA sequences within the sample encode an identical CDR3. CDR3 region: CACDTANWGLDTRQMFF. The DNA for the CDR3 is TGTGCCTGTGACACGGCTAACTGGGGGTTGGACACCCGACAGATGTTTTTC. This chain uses TRDV2 with TRDJ3; 8 nucleotides agree with TRDD3. From germline, CDR1 is GEAIGNYY and CDR2 EKD. CDR3 size: 17 residues. The junction had 7 bases not matched to a gene; V was cut back by 1 base and J by 6 bases.

In regard to this clone: With a much larger clone just one base away, this may be a read error. The same CDR3 is also encoded by other DNA sequences in this sample. The genes are TRDV2 and TRDJ3; 12 bases align to TRDD3. The CDR3 runs to 20 residues. With V trimmed by 2 bases and J by 0 bases, 7 bases remained unmatched. Germline V gene sequence: CDR1 GEAIGNYY, CDR2 EKD. The CDR3 bases are TGTGCCTGTGACATACTGGGGGATACCCCCCGCTCCTGGGACACCCGACAGATGTTTTTC. Translating it yields CACDILGDTPRSWDTRQMFF.

On this clone itself: The mismatch at residue 3 between this DNA's translation and the TCRdb protein of a much larger clone likely reflects a read error; the protein shown is translated from the DNA. V is TRDV2 and J is TRDJ2, with 8 bases matching TRDD3. Germline V gives CDR1 GEAIGNYY, CDR2 EKD. The CDR3 is 14 amino acids. The CDR3 nucleotides are TGTGCCCGTGACACCTGGGGGATGACAGCACAACTCTTCTTT. It codes for CARDTWGMTAQLFF.

This clone has ten or more counts. This could be a read error, since a much larger clone is one nucleotide away. Other DNA sequences from this sample encode an identical CDR3 as well. This chain joins TRDV2 and TRDJ2; perhaps TRDD3 as D (5 bases). This CDR3 spans 15 amino acids. Germline V gene data show CDR1 as GEAIGNYY and CDR2 as EKD. CDR3 amino acids: CACDTWGALTAQLFF. CDR3 nucleotides: TGTGCCTGTGACACCTGGGGTGCTTTGACAGCACAGCTCTTCTTT.

On this clone itself: The TCRdb record carries a much larger clone's protein, which differs from this DNA's translation at residue 13; a read error is the likely cause, and the protein listed here is the DNA translation. The chain combines TRDV2 with TRDJ2; TRDD3 matches at 13 bases. This CDR3 is 15 amino acids long. Germline-derived CDR1 and CDR2 are GEAIGNYY and EKD. The CDR3 loop is CACDLLGDTSAQPFF. CDR3 nucleotide sequence: TGTGCCTGTGACCTACTGGGGGATACGTCAGCACAACCCTTCTTT.

By frequency in the sample, this clone is medium-sized (0.01 to 0.1%). Other DNA sequences in the sample encode the same CDR3. The chain uses TRDV2 and TRDJ3; 9 bases map to TRDD3. The CDR3 totals 16 residues. Germline CDR1 reads GEAIGNYY; CDR2 reads EKD. V lost 3 bases, J lost 2 bases, and 1 base stayed unmatched. The CDR3 here is CACDYWGTWDTRQMFF. The CDR3 DNA follows: TGTGCCTGTGACTACTGGGGGACCTGGGACACCCGACAGATGTTTTTC.